The 24 T cell receptor beta chains below were found in one sample sequenced in a study of T cell responses to AZD1222 COVID-19 vaccine. TCRdb's copy holds only in-frame clones and misses some; the assay was immunoSEQ multiplex PCR. The repertoire holds some 100,000 clones, with more than 75% as singletons. The sequencing used peripheral blood, collected on day 0 of AZD1222 vaccination. The receptors shown here come from an adult in good health.

The chain is built from TRBV5-1 and TRBJ1-2, with TRBD1 identical over 7 bases. CDR1 is SGHRS, CDR2 YFSETQ, per germline. The V gene end was trimmed by 0 bases and the J gene end by 7 bases; junction bases not matched to a gene: 6. The CDR3 extends over 14 amino acids. The CDR3, as DNA: TGCGCCAGCAGCTTGGACAGGGGTGTCTCTGGCTACACCTTC. As protein: CASSLDRGVSGYTF.

The DNA of the CDR3 is TGTGCCAGCAGTTACTCCCCCCCCAGCGGGTTATACAATGAGCAGTTCTTC. It encodes CASSYSPPSGLYNEQFF. The chain employs TRBV6-2 or TRBV6-3 and TRBJ2-1, with TRBD2 as a possible D gene (6 bases). V gave up 0 bases and J gave up 4 bases, with 16 bases separating them. CDR1 MNHEY and CDR2 SVGEGT come from the germline V gene. This CDR3 spans 17 amino acids.

The sample holds one count of this clone. The chain recombines TRBV19 with TRBJ2-6, with 7 bases identical to TRBD1. The CDR3 totals 15 residues. V was clipped by 7 bases and J by 2 bases; unmatched bases: 5. CDR1 and CDR2 (germline): LNHDA, SQIVND (reference sequence). This chain's CDR3 is CASTSQGAGANVLTF. CDR3 coding DNA: TGTGCCAGTACCTCTCAGGGGGCTGGGGCCAACGTCCTGACTTTC. The complete variable domain, with remaining parts taken from reference TRBV19 and TRBJ2-6, reads DGGITQSPKYLFRKEGQNVTLSCEQNLNHDAMYWYRQDPGQGLRLIYYSQIVNDFQKGDIAEGYSVSREKKESFPLTVTSAQKNPTAFYLCASTSQGAGANVLTFGAGSRLTVL.

The chain employs TRBV24-1 and TRBJ2-1; D not certain. V dropped 0 bases and J dropped 12 bases, with 11 bases sitting between them. Germline CDR1 KGHDR, CDR2 SFDVKD. The CDR3 is 13 amino acids. CDR3 nucleotide sequence: TGTGCCACCAGTGATTTGGGTGGATTTGGGCAGTTCTTC. It translates to CATSDLGGFGQFF.

This sequence joins TRBV5-1 and TRBJ1-4; 8 nucleotides match TRBD1. The CDR3 sequence is 16 residues long. The ends lost 1 base at V and 7 bases at J; junction bases unmatched: 9. In germline, CDR1 is SGHRS, CDR2 YFSETQ. CDR3 in amino acids: CASSLSQGAVGEKLFF. The CDR3 DNA follows: TGCGCCAGCAGCTTGTCTCAGGGGGCGGTAGGTGAAAAACTGTTTTTT.

The rearrangement uses TRBV11-2 and TRBJ2-7, with 11 bases lining up with TRBD2. Per germline, CDR1 SGHAT and CDR2 FQNNGV. With 5 bases clipped from V and 5 bases from J, the junction kept 8 bases outside the gene matches. This CDR3 is built from 15 residues. This CDR3 reads CASSISGRAFHEQYF. CDR3 nucleotides: TGTGCCAGCAGCATTAGCGGGAGGGCCTTCCACGAGCAGTACTTC.

This clone was counted once. The genes are TRBV27 and TRBJ1-5, with D maybe TRBD1 (5 bases). V was cut by 5 bases and J by 5 bases, with 10 bases left in between. Germline V gene data show CDR1 as MNHEY and CDR2 as SMNVEV (reference sequence). The CDR3 is made up of 13 amino acids. The CDR3 here is CASSDSRDQPQHF. The CDR3 region has the DNA TGTGCCAGCAGTGACTCCAGGGATCAGCCCCAGCATTTT.

V usage is TRBV12-3 or TRBV12-4 and J usage is TRBJ2-1; 8 bases fit TRBD2. Trimming took 5 bases from V and 10 from J; bases not matched to a gene: 7. The CDR3 is made up of 13 amino acids. In DNA form, the CDR3 reads TGTGCCAGCAGTATTGGGACTAGGGCAGAGCAGTTCTTC. Its protein product is CASSIGTRAEQFF.

This clone was observed once. The V gene is TRBV3-1 (or the pseudogene TRBV3-2), the J gene TRBJ1-6, with TRBD1 as a possible D gene (5 bases). Per the germline V gene, CDR1 is LGHDT and CDR2 is YNNKEL (reference sequence). V was cut by 6 bases and J by 0 bases, with 15 bases left in between. The CDR3 is made up of 17 amino acids. The DNA of the CDR3 is TGTGCCAGCAGTCTGTGGGGGGATAACTCCTATAATTCACCCCTCCACTTT. Amino acids: CASSLWGDNSYNSPLHF.

This clone occurred once. The chain links TRBV6-6 to TRBJ2-2; TRBD1 or TRBD2 may be the D gene (5 bases each). The CDR3 sequence is 15 residues long. The germline V gene has CDR1 MNHNY and CDR2 SVGAGI (reference sequence). The V gene lost 7 bases and the J gene lost 6 bases, with 18 bases spanning the gap. In nucleotides, the CDR3 is TGTGCCAGCACCAACGTGGCGGTGGGGGCCGGGGAGCTGTTTTTT. This gives the protein CASTNVAVGAGELFF.

This rearrangement joins TRBV4-3 to TRBJ2-1; a possible D gene is TRBD1 (7 bases). The CDR3 totals 18 residues. Trimming pared 0 bases from V and 10 bases from J, leaving 25 bases between. Germline CDR1 is LGHNA and CDR2 is YSLEER. The CDR3 nucleotides are TGCGCCAGCAGCCAAGATCTAGTGGGGGCGGGGCTCAGGGGGGAGCAGTTCTTC. Translated: CASSQDLVGAGLRGEQFF.

This chain joins TRBV11-3 and TRBJ2-4; 11 bases are a match to TRBD2. This CDR3 comprises 15 residues. Germline V CDR1 and CDR2: SGHNT, YENEEA. Trimming at V came to 2 bases and at J to 7 bases, leaving 4 bases not matched to a gene. In DNA form, the CDR3 reads TGTGCCAGCAGCTTAACTAGCGGGGGTGGGAACATTCAGTACTTC. Translating gives CASSLTSGGGNIQYF.

The rearrangement links TRBV29-1 to TRBJ2-1; possible D gene TRBD2, 6 bases. The CDR3 covers 16 residues. Germline CDR1 reads SQVTM; CDR2 reads ANQGSEA. V was trimmed by 1 base and J by 6 bases, leaving 19 bases between them. The CDR3 sequence is CSVEGGGRANINEQFF. In DNA, the CDR3 is TGCAGCGTTGAAGGGGGAGGCAGGGCAAACATCAATGAGCAGTTCTTC.

J is TRBJ2-7 and V is TRBV28; D might be TRBD1 (6 bases). The germline gives CDR1 MDHEN, CDR2 SYDVKM. This CDR3 has 11 residues. The CDR3 is CATGIPYEQYF. The CDR3 DNA reads as TGTGCTACAGGGATTCCCTACGAGCAGTACTTC.

In regard to this clone: Other DNA sequences in this specimen translate into the identical CDR3. The rearrangement uses TRBV6-5 and TRBJ1-5; 7 nucleotides line up with TRBD1. The CDR3 is 15 residues long. Germline CDR1 MNHEY, CDR2 SVGAGI. V shed 6 bases and J 1 base; nucleotides not matched to a gene: 6. CDR3 in DNA: TGTGCCAGCAGACGACAGGGAGGGAGCAATCAGCCCCAGCATTTT. Translation: CASRRQGGSNQPQHF.

This rearrangement joins TRBV5-1 to TRBJ2-3; possible D gene TRBD1, 5 bases. The CDR3 is made up of 13 amino acids. Germline V gene sequence: CDR1 SGHRS, CDR2 YFSETQ. The V gene lost 5 bases and the J gene lost 2 bases, with 9 bases spanning the gap. In nucleotides, the CDR3 is TGCGCCAGCAGTGCAGGGAACACAGATACGCAGTATTTT. Residues: CASSAGNTDTQYF.

This CDR3 reads CASSLVTSGSFWEQFF. The CDR3 DNA sequence: TGTGCCAGCAGTTTGGTCACTAGCGGGAGTTTTTGGGAGCAGTTCTTC. This sequence joins TRBV28 and TRBJ2-1, with 11 nucleotides matching TRBD2. There are 16 residues in the CDR3. CDR1 and CDR2 (germline): MDHEN, SYDVKM. The V segment lost 3 bases and the J segment 10 bases; nucleotides outside the gene matches: 11.

This clone has a single count. This chain joins TRBV6-2 or TRBV6-3 and TRBJ2-7, with D perhaps TRBD1 or TRBD2 (5 bases each). Per the germline V gene, CDR1 is MNHEY and CDR2 is SVGEGT. V was clipped by 3 bases and J by 6 bases, with 9 bases between them. There are 12 residues in the CDR3. CDR3 loop: CASSYFGGEQYF. The DNA of the CDR3 is TGTGCCAGCAGTTATTTTGGGGGCGAGCAGTACTTC.

The chain combines TRBV7-9 with TRBJ2-3; D assignment may be TRBD1 or TRBD2 (6 bases each). The CDR3 is 16 residues long. Trimming took 5 bases from V and 2 from J, leaving 17 bases between them. Germline CDR1 is SEHNR and CDR2 is FQNEAQ (reference sequence). CDR3 residues: CASSHARGLNTDTQYF. The CDR3 coding sequence is TGTGCCAGCAGCCACGCCCGGGGGCTCAACACAGATACGCAGTATTTT.

The rearrangement uses TRBV9 and TRBJ2-7; possibly TRBD2 for D (6 bases). This CDR3 contains 15 residues. Trimming left V 2 bases short and J 3 bases short, with 15 bases between. Germline CDR1 reads SGDLS; CDR2 reads YYNGEE. CDR3 amino acids: CASSVGGSADYEQYF. The CDR3 coding sequence is TGTGCCAGCAGCGTCGGAGGGAGCGCCGACTACGAGCAGTACTTC.

This clone was counted once. This sample includes further DNA sequences coding for the same CDR3. The gene calls are TRBV7-9 and TRBJ2-1; D is perhaps TRBD2 (5 bases). CDR1 is SEHNR, CDR2 FQNEAQ, per germline (reference sequence). The CDR3 totals 14 residues. V gave up 5 bases and J gave up 0 bases, with 8 bases separating them. This chain's CDR3 is CASSLAGSYNEQFF. CDR3 DNA sequence: TGTGCCAGCAGCCTGGCGGGCTCCTACAATGAGCAGTTCTTC.

This clone came up once. The genes are TRBV5-1 and TRBJ2-7; TRBD2 agrees at 11 bases. The junction had 2 bases not matched to a gene; V was cut back by 1 base and J by 5 bases. This CDR3 spans 14 amino acids. The germline CDR1 and CDR2 sequences are SGHRS and YFSETQ. The CDR3 loop is CASSLPTSGNEQYF. The CDR3 DNA reads as TGCGCCAGCAGCTTGCCGACTAGCGGGAACGAGCAGTACTTC.

This chain connects TRBV29-1 to TRBJ2-5, with D uncertain. Trimming cost V 5 bases and J 1 base, with 8 bases left between them. The V gene's germline CDR1 is SQVTM and CDR2 ANQGSEA. The length of the CDR3 is 12 residues. In DNA form, the CDR3 reads TGCAGCGTTCTGTACGGCCAAGAGACCCAGTACTTC. Translation: CSVLYGQETQYF.

This chain joins TRBV18 and TRBJ1-1, with 11 bases matching TRBD1. The CDR3 contains 14 residues. With 3 bases clipped from V and 10 bases from J, the junction kept 7 bases outside the gene matches. The germline gives CDR1 KGHSH, CDR2 LQKENI. DNA for the CDR3: TGTGCCAGCTCACCGCCGGGACAGGGGGGGCGAGCTTTCTTT. Residues: CASSPPGQGGRAFF.